The rows below give T cell receptor beta chains drawn from one sample of a study of identical twins. TCRdb re-derived calls from the 5' RACE reads in MiXCR, one entry per CDR3 protein. The sample lists some 590,000 distinct CDR3 sequences; around a tenth were seen once. The same sample was also used in a study of yellow fever vaccine responses in identical twins.

The sequencing input was PBMCs. These TCRs come from a woman younger than 30 in good health. Both conserved end residues are part of each CDR3. D genes are given only for firm matches. The listing skips clone size in some rows; elsewhere it reads once, few, many or a size class.

d_call j_call v_call clone_size cdr3_nt cdr3_aa
TRBD1 TRBJ2-1 TRBV5-4 NA TGTGCCAGCAGCCCCTACTCGGGACAGATTGAGCAGTTCTTC CASSPYSGQIEQFF
NA TRBJ2-3 TRBV20-1 many TGCAGTGCTAGAGAAGCCTGGCGTGGGGCCACAGATACGCAGTATTTT CSAREAWRGATDTQYF
NA TRBJ2-2 TRBV25-1 many TGTGCCAGCCAGGACTACAGGACAAACACCGGGGAGCTGTTTTTT CASQDYRTNTGELFF
NA TRBJ2-5 TRBV20-1 NA TGCAGTGCTAGAATTAGTCTAGCGGAACTAACTCAGGGGGAGACCCAGTACTTC CSARISLAELTQGETQYF
TRBD1 TRBJ2-7 TRBV28 NA TGTGCCAGCAGTCGACAGGGCGGAACCTCCTACGAGCAGTACTTC CASSRQGGTSYEQYF
NA TRBJ2-7 TRBV20-1 few TGCAGTGCTAGAGATTTCGGTTCCCCCGCTACGAGGGAGCAGTACTTC CSARDFGSPATREQYF
NA TRBJ2-5 TRBV20-1 NA TGCAGTGCTAGAGTACCAGGGGGGCGCGAGACCCAGTACTTC CSARVPGGRETQYF
NA TRBJ2-1 TRBV7-6 NA TGTGCCAGCAGCTCGGGGACTGTCCTAAGCTCCTACAATGAGCAGTTCTTC CASSSGTVLSSYNEQFF
NA TRBJ2-1 TRBV12-3/TRBV12-4 NA TGTGCCACCAGTTCTAGCCCCCCTAGCGTGGATGAGCAGTTCTTC CATSSSPPSVDEQFF
TRBD1 TRBJ1-2 TRBV27 many TGTGCCAGCAGTAGGGGACAGGGGGCGTCGGGCTACACCTTC CASSRGQGASGYTF
TRBD1 TRBJ1-1 TRBV4-3 many TGTGCCAGCAGCCAAGACAGGGGCACTGAAGCTTTCTTT CASSQDRGTEAFF
TRBD2 TRBJ2-1 TRBV10-1 few TGCGCCAGCAGTGAGTCCTCGGGACTAGGGCAGTTCTTC CASSESSGLGQFF
TRBD1 TRBJ2-5 TRBV6-2/TRBV6-3 few TGTGCCAGCAGTTACCGGGGACAGAACCAAGAGACCCAGTACTTC CASSYRGQNQETQYF
TRBD2 TRBJ2-1 TRBV6-1 many TGTGCCAGCACTAGACTAGCGGGGGGGATGGACAATGAGCAGTTCTTC CASTRLAGGMDNEQFF
NA TRBJ2-5 TRBV4-3 once TGCGCCAGCAGCCAAGTCACCCAAGAGACCCAGTACTTC CASSQVTQETQYF
TRBD2 TRBJ2-3 TRBV11-2 NA TGTGCCAGCAGCTTAGTGGGGCTAGCGGGACGAAGCACAGATACGCAGTATTTT CASSLVGLAGRSTDTQYF
TRBD1 TRBJ1-2 TRBV9 NA TGTGCCAGCAGCGTAGACCGTCGGGGACAGCAGAACTATGGCTACACCTTC CASSVDRRGQQNYGYTF
NA TRBJ2-1 TRBV28 few TGTGCCAGCAGCCCTACAGCAGTCGATGAGCAGTTCTTC CASSPTAVDEQFF